This T cell receptor beta chain was documented in a study of Ad26.COV2.S vaccination and SARS-CoV-2 variants. Treatment indicated: roughly 18 received Ad26.COV2.S at low or high dose, single or two shots; roughly 5 received placebo; per-sample allocation not given. The samples were gathered on day 63 after the first injection of vaccine or placebo. Cohort 1b enrolled adults aged 18-55 years in Boston. The CDR3 has 13 amino acids. Trimming left V 6 bases short and J 3 bases short, with 11 bases between. Germline V gene sequence: CDR1 MNHEY, CDR2 SVGAGI. Produced via immunoSEQ multiplex PCR; TCRdb's table is partial and in-frame only. Of some 300,000 clones listed, roughly 84% are singletons.

The sample consisted of peripheral blood, taken in a trial of Ad26.COV2.S vaccine versus placebo. The TCR originated in a person aged 18-60 years who received the Ad26.COV2.S COVID-19 vaccine or a placebo. V and J are TRBV6-5 and TRBJ2-5; D not certain. Here the CDR3 reads CASRTSKKETQYF. For the CDR3, the DNA is TGTGCCAGCAGGACAAGTAAAAAAGAGACCCAGTACTTC.